This paragraph covers one T cell receptor (beta chain) sequence. What it binds is not known. The sample originates from a study of CD8 T cells in ankylosing spondylitis. Trimming took 4 bases from V and 5 from J; bases not matched to a gene: 11. Germline V gives CDR1 DFQATT, CDR2 SNEGSKA (reference sequence). CDR3 size: 16 residues. TCRdb itself ran the 5' RACE reads through MiXCR, one entry per CDR3 protein. The sample lists 100,000 to 150,000 distinct CDR3 sequences, 9.3% occurring once. Study-wide points: A TCR beta motif of fewer than ten highly homologous variants appeared characteristic of ankylosing spondylitis blood.

The chain recombines TRBV20-1 with TRBJ2-3, with 11 bases that match TRBD2. Sequencing input: blood, either unsorted or a sorted T cell fraction (not recorded which). The clonotype originates from a male donor with ankylosing spondylitis or in good health (not recorded which). The CDR3 reads CSANTLLAGVGDTQYF. Written as DNA, the CDR3 is TGCAGTGCTAACACTCTACTAGCGGGAGTCGGAGATACGCAGTATTTT.